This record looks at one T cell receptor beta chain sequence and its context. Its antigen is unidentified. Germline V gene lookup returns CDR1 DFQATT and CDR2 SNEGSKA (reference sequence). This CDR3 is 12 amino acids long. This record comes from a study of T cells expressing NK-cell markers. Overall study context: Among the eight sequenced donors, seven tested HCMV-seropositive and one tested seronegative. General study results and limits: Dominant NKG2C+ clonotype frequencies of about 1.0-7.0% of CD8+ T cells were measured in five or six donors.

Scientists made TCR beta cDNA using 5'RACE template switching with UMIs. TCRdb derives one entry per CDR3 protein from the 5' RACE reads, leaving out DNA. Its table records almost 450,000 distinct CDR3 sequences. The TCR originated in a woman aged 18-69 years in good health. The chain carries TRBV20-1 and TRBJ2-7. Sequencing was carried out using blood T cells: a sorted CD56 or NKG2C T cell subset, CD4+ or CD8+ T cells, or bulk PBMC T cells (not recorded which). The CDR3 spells CTTSGSVYEQYF.